This T cell receptor (beta chain) came from a study of blood T cell repertoires in COVID-19. Study-wide background: The origin of the acute and convalescent COVID-19 samples was the United States, Italy and Spain. Sample material is recorded as cDNA or gDNA derived from T cells, B-cell-depleted T cells, or PBMCs.

Trimming stripped 5 bases from V and 4 bases from J, with 8 bases between. Germline V gene lookup returns CDR1 LGHDT and CDR2 YNNKEL (reference sequence). The CDR3 runs 12 residues. The assay was immunoSEQ multiplex PCR, and TCRdb's table has in-frame clones only and misses some. The sample lists about 220,000 clones; roughly 75% were seen once. This TCR came from a woman between 70 and 85 years old with acute or convalescent COVID-19. Input material: peripheral blood. This chain joins TRBV3-1 (or the pseudogene TRBV3-2) and TRBJ2-5; D gene uncertain. In DNA, the CDR3 is TGTGCCAGCAGCTACCAGTCAGAGACCCAGTACTTC. As protein: CASSYQSETQYF.